The 17 T cell receptor beta chains in this list originate from one sample, sequenced in a study of blood T cell repertoires in COVID-19. Here immunoSEQ multiplex PCR was the method, and the copy in TCRdb shows in-frame clones only, minus some. The profile shows about 480,000 clones, roughly nine tenths of them singletons. The sequencing input was peripheral blood. All receptors come from a man in his late teens or twenties with COVID-19, enrolled during active disease.

The chain carries TRBV18 and TRBJ2-5, with 8 bases aligning to TRBD1. CDR1 KGHSH and CDR2 LQKENI come from the germline V gene. Germline trimming cut 3 bases from V and 5 bases from J; bases unmatched to any gene: 5. The CDR3 totals 14 residues. The CDR3 is CASSPGQADETQYF. The DNA of the CDR3 is TGTGCCAGCTCACCGGGACAGGCGGACGAGACCCAGTACTTC. The full variable domain, its missing parts supplied by reference TRBV18 and TRBJ2-5, is NAGVMQNPRHLVRRRGQEARLRCSPMKGHSHVYWYRQLPEEGLKFMVYLQKENIIDESGMPKERFSAEFPKEGPSILRIQQVVRGDSAAYFCASSPGQADETQYFGPGTRLLVL.

V usage is TRBV6-5 and J usage is TRBJ1-2; 7 bases are shared with TRBD1. V shed 7 bases, J shed 3 bases, and the junction held 11 bases outside the gene matches. This CDR3 is built from 15 residues. The germline CDR1 and CDR2 sequences are MNHEY and SVGAGI. CDR3 sequence reads: CASNRGVFRDYGYTF. The DNA for the CDR3 is TGTGCCAGCAACAGGGGCGTTTTTAGGGACTATGGCTACACCTTC.

CDR3 protein: CASSDNGGREAFF. The CDR3 nucleotides read TGTGCCAGCAGTGATAACGGGGGGCGCGAGGCTTTCTTT. The rearrangement uses TRBV2 and TRBJ1-1; D possibly corresponds to TRBD1 (6 bases). Germline V CDR1 and CDR2: SNHLY, FYNNEI. Between the trimmed V and J ends, which lost 3 bases and 11 bases, there was a span of 16 bases. CDR3 length: 13 amino acids.

The CDR3 nucleotides read TGTGCCAGCAGCTCTCTAGCCTCCGAGCAGTACTTC. Encoded protein: CASSSLASEQYF. The V and J genes are TRBV7-9 and TRBJ2-7, with D perhaps TRBD2 (5 bases). Trimming left V 4 bases short and J 6 bases short, with 10 bases between. The CDR3 extends over 12 amino acids. Germline values: CDR1 SEHNR, CDR2 FQNEAQ (reference sequence).

This clone was seen once. The CDR3 DNA follows: TGTGCCAGCAGCTTAATCGCGGCAACCTACGAGCAGTACTTC. Encoded protein: CASSLIAATYEQYF. This chain links TRBV11-2 with TRBJ2-7; the D is unclear. The CDR3 consists of 14 residues. Germline V CDR1 and CDR2: SGHAT, FQNNGV. Trimming cost V 2 bases and J 2 bases, with 10 bases left between them.

This clone was counted between two and nine times. The V gene is TRBV5-6, the J gene TRBJ1-4; 8 nucleotides match TRBD1. The germline CDR1 and CDR2 sequences are SGHDT and YYEEEE. Trimming cost V 3 bases and J 4 bases; bases outside gene matches: 8. The CDR3 consists of 16 residues. The CDR3 DNA is TGTGCCAGCAGCTGGACAGGGAGGGATCGTAATGAAAAACTGTTTTTT. This gives the protein CASSWTGRDRNEKLFF.

The CDR3 DNA reads TGTGCCAGCAGCCAAGATCCGGGCACAGGGGGCGATACGCAGTATTTT. Protein: CASSQDPGTGGDTQYF. The V gene is TRBV14, the J gene TRBJ2-3; 9 bases agree with TRBD1. The CDR3 length is 16 residues. Trimming at V came to 0 bases and at J to 6 bases, leaving 7 bases not matched to a gene. From germline, CDR1 is SGHDN and CDR2 FVKESK.

The chain joins TRBV19 to TRBJ2-7, with 9 nucleotides matching TRBD2. V lost 2 bases and J lost 3; bases outside the gene matches: 17. The CDR3 runs 19 residues. The V gene's germline CDR1 is LNHDA and CDR2 SQIVND (reference sequence). DNA of the CDR3: TGTGCCAGTAGTATAACGAAGGAAGTAGCGGGAGAACTTAGCTACGAGCAGTACTTC. Its translation: CASSITKEVAGELSYEQYF.

The rearrangement uses TRBV7-9 and TRBJ2-5; 7 bases line up with TRBD1. Germline V gene sequence: CDR1 SEHNR, CDR2 FQNEAQ (reference sequence). CDR3 length: 14 residues. The V segment lost 0 bases and the J segment 5 bases; nucleotides outside the gene matches: 3. CDR3 in amino acids: CASSLAQGSETQYF. The CDR3 coding sequence is TGTGCCAGCAGCTTAGCACAGGGGTCGGAGACCCAGTACTTC.

This chain links TRBV6-6 with TRBJ2-1; possible D gene TRBD1, 6 bases. The CDR3 totals 15 residues. Germline loops: CDR1 MNHNY, CDR2 SVGAGI (reference sequence). The V and J ends lost 2 bases and 1 base respectively, with 9 bases between them. The CDR3 region has the DNA TGTGCCAGCAGTTACGACAGGCAATCCTACAATGAGCAGTTCTTC. Translating gives CASSYDRQSYNEQFF.

This clone was picked up a small number of times. Compared with germline, one end of the junction differs, possibly owing to a read error. CDR3 bases: TGTGCCAGCAGTGTCTTGGGACAGGGAGAAGGCTTC. Protein: CASSVLGQGEGF. The J gene is TRBJ1-2, the V gene TRBV2; 9 nucleotides match TRBD1. Germline CDR1 reads SNHLY; CDR2 reads FYNNEI. CDR3 length equals 12 residues.

This chain links TRBV6-5 with TRBJ1-2; 8 bases are shared with TRBD1. CDR3 length equals 15 residues. V was pared by 6 bases and J by 8 bases, with 14 bases of the junction left unmatched. Germline V gives CDR1 MNHEY, CDR2 SVGAGI. CDR3 DNA: TGTGCCAGCAGCCGGGACAGGCGTTCCTATGCGGGCTACACCTTC. This gives the protein CASSRDRRSYAGYTF.

The rearrangement links TRBV6-5 to TRBJ2-7; a weak D match, TRBD2 (5 bases). The CDR3 covers 16 residues. Germline assignment: CDR1 MNHEY and CDR2 SVGAGI. Trimming removed 2 bases from V and 3 bases from J, with 17 bases in between. CDR3 DNA sequence: TGTGCCAGCAGTTACCAACGGACGCCTGAGGGCTACGAGCAGTACTTC. Translating it yields CASSYQRTPEGYEQYF.

On this clone: Other DNA sequences of this sample code for an identical CDR3. The gene calls are TRBV5-1 and TRBJ2-7; 8 nucleotides match TRBD1. The CDR3 sequence is 14 residues long. Germline loops: CDR1 SGHRS, CDR2 YFSETQ. Trimming at V came to 4 bases and at J to 4 bases, leaving 7 bases not matched to a gene. This chain's CDR3 is CASSPGTGGYEQYF. For the CDR3, the DNA is TGCGCCAGCAGCCCGGGGACAGGCGGATACGAGCAGTACTTC.

CDR3 bases: TGTGCCAGCTCACCGGGACAGAGCCTTACCTACGAGCAGTACTTC. Translated, it gives CASSPGQSLTYEQYF. This rearrangement joins TRBV18 to TRBJ2-7; 7 nucleotides line up with TRBD1. Losses at the gene ends were 3 bases for V and 2 bases for J; bases not matched to a gene: 7. CDR3 length: 15 amino acids. Germline V lookup: CDR1 KGHSH, CDR2 LQKENI. Full variable domain (rest looked up from reference TRBV18 and TRBJ2-7): NAGVMQNPRHLVRRRGQEARLRCSPMKGHSHVYWYRQLPEEGLKFMVYLQKENIIDESGMPKERFSAEFPKEGPSILRIQQVVRGDSAAYFCASSPGQSLTYEQYFGPGTRLTVT.

The CDR3 loop is CASSHPGTGIDYEQYF. The CDR3 DNA follows: TGCGCCAGCAGCCACCCCGGGACAGGGATCGACTACGAGCAGTACTTC. The chain is built from TRBV4-1 and TRBJ2-7, with 9 bases fitting TRBD1. This CDR3 has 16 residues. V was clipped by 3 bases and J by 3 bases; unmatched bases: 9. In germline, CDR1 is MGHRA, CDR2 YSYEKL.

The J gene is TRBJ2-7, the V gene TRBV4-2; D gene unclear. The germline CDR1 and CDR2 sequences are LGHNA and YNFKEQ. Between the trimmed V and J ends, which lost 4 bases and 3 bases, there was a span of 4 bases. This CDR3 is 11 amino acids long. CDR3 region: CASSPFYEQYF. The CDR3, as DNA: TGTGCCAGCAGCCCTTTCTACGAGCAGTACTTC.